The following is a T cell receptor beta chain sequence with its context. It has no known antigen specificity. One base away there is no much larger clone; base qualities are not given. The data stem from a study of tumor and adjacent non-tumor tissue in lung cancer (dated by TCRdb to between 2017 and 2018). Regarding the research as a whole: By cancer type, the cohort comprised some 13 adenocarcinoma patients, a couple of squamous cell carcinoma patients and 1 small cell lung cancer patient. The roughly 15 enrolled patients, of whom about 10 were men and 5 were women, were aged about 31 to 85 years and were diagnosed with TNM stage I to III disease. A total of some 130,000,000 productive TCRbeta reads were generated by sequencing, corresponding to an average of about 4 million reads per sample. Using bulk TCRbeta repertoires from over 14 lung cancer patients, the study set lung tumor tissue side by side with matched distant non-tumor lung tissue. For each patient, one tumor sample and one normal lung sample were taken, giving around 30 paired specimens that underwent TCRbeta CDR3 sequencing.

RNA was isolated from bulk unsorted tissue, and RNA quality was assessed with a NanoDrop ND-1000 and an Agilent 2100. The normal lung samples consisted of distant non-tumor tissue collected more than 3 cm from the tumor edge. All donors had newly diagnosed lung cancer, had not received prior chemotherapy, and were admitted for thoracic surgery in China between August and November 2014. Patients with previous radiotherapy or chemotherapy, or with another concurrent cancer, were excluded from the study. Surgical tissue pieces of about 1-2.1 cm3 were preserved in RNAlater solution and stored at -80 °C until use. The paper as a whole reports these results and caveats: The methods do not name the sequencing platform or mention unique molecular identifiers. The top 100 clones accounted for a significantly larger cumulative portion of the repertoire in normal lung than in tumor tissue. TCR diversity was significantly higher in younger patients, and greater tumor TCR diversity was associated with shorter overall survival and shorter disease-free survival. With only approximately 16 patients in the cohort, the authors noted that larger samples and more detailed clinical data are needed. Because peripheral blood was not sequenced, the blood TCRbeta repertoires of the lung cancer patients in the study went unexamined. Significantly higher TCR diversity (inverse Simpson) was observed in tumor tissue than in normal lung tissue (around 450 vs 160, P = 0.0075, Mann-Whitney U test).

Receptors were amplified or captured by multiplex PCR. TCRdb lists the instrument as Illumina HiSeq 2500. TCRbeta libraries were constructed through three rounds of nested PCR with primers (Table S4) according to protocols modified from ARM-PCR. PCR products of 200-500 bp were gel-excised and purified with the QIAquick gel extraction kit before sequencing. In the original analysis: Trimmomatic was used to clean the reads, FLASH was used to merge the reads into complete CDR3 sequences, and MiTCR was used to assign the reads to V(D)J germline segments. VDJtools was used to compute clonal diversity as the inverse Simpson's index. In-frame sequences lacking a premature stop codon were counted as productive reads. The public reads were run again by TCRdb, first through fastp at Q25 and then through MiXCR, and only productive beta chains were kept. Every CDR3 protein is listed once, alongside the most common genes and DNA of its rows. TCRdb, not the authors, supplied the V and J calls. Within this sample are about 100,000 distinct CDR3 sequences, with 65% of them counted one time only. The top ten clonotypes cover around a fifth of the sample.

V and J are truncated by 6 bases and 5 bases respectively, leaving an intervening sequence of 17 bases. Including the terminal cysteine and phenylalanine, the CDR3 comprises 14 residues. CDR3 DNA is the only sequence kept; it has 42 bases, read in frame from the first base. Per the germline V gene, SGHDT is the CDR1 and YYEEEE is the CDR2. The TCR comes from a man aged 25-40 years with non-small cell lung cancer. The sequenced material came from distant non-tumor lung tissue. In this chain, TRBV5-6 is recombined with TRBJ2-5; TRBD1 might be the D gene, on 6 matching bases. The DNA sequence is TGTGCCAGCAACCCCGTGGGGGCCGGGGAGACCCAGTACTTC. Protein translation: CASNPVGAGETQYF.